This TCR beta chain was found in a study of blood T cell repertoires in COVID-19. For the study at large: The study drew acute and convalescent COVID-19 samples from the United States, Italy and Spain. Nucleic acid was either cDNA or gDNA, and it came from T cells, B-cell-depleted T cells, or PBMCs.

In the authors' workflow: Estimation of nucleated cell counts was performed using reference gene primer amplification. Profiling relied on immunoSEQ multiplex PCR, and the TCRdb table lists in-frame clones only, not all of them. The DNA gave D and trimming, while V, J and clone size come from that table. This table has 100,000 to 150,000 clones, roughly 85% appearing once. CDR3 length: 15 amino acids. CDR1 and CDR2 (germline): SGHNT, YENEEA. The V and J ends lost 3 bases and 2 bases, in that order; junction bases with no gene match: 1. This TCR derives from a man at least 80 years old with active or convalescent COVID-19. The V and J genes are TRBV11-3 and TRBJ2-3; 11 nucleotides line up with TRBD2. The sequenced sample consisted of peripheral blood. CDR3 sequence: CASSLGLADTDTQYF. The CDR3 bases are TGTGCCAGCAGCTTGGGACTAGCGGACACAGATACGCAGTATTTT.